The clone carrying this T cell receptor beta chain was picked up a small number of times. The germline V gene encodes CDR1 LNHDA and CDR2 SQIVND (reference sequence). Losses at the gene ends were 10 bases for V and 4 bases for J; bases not matched to a gene: 15. This CDR3 comprises 16 residues. The data originate from a study of beta chain features in type 1 diabetes. Expressed TCRB transcripts were sequenced, since all the RNA that had been isolated was reverse transcribed. The table came from immunoSEQ multiplex PCR; TCRdb's copy has only in-frame clones and leaves some out. The sample lists over 700,000 clones, about a sixth occurring once.

V is TRBV19 and J is TRBJ2-1, with 8 nucleotides matching TRBD2. This TCR came from a woman aged 18-29 years in good health. The sequenced material came from naive CD4+ T cells from blood. The CDR3, as DNA: TGTGCCACCGAATCCCGGACTAGCAGGCCGTACAATGAGCAGTTCTTC. Protein sequence: CATESRTSRPYNEQFF. The full variable domain, its missing parts supplied by reference TRBV19 and TRBJ2-1, is DGGITQSPKYLFRKEGQNVTLSCEQNLNHDAMYWYRQDPGQGLRLIYYSQIVNDFQKGDIAEGYSVSREKKESFPLTVTSAQKNPTAFYLCATESRTSRPYNEQFFGPGTRLTVL.